Sequencing of this TCR beta chain was carried out in a study of cytomegalovirus exposure and HLA in healthy donors. Primers: 60 Vbeta forward and 13 Jbeta reverse. Clones were sequenced by immunoSEQ multiplex PCR, and TCRdb holds only the in-frame ones, with some missing. There are 90,000 to 150,000 clones in the sample; around 79% occur only once, and roughly 3.1% lies in the top ten. CDR1 SGHVS and CDR2 FQNEAQ come from the germline V gene. V shed 9 bases and J shed 11 bases, with 22 bases lying between them. The CDR3 is made up of 13 amino acids. The sequence was collected from a woman younger than 45 in good health and CMV-seropositive. Source material: PBMCs. This chain connects TRBV7-8 to TRBJ1-2, with D possibly TRBD1 on 6 matching bases. This CDR3 is CARLTRGFGGYTF. The CDR3 bases are TGTGCCAGACTAACCAGGGGTTTTGGTGGTTACACCTTC.